One and the same sample provided the 27 T cell receptor delta chains below, sequenced in a study of Vδ1+ human thymocytes. Their antigens remain unidentified. The template was reverse-transcribed extracted RNA. CDR3 amplicons came from multiplex PCR with pooled V-gene forward and constant-region reverse primers. TCRdb called clones from the multiplex PCR reads again using CATT. Among 20,000 to 25,000 delta-chain clones listed, around 7.9% were seen once. Broader study findings: In the thymus, TRG and TRD repertoires looked highly polyclonal with Gaussian CDR3 lengths.

Sample: Vdelta1+ gamma-delta thymocytes from the thymus. This sample's subset: FACS-sorted CD3+ TCRalphabeta- TCRVdelta1+ TCRVdelta2- thymocytes. Receptors were obtained from a child under two years old who had congenital heart surgery.

The chain recombines TRDV1 with TRDJ1, with 10 bases that match TRDD3. CDR3 length: 23 residues. The V and J ends lost 2 bases and 0 bases, in that order; junction bases with no gene match: 24. Germline loops: CDR1 TSWWSYY, CDR2 QGS. The CDR3 DNA reads as TGTGCTCTTGGGGAAGGGATTTTATTACTGGGGGATCCGGCAGACGGGAACACCGATAAACTCATCTTT. Its protein product is CALGEGILLLGDPADGNTDKLIF.

No V gene call was produced; the J gene was TRDJ1. The CDR3 has 15 amino acids. CDR3 sequence: CALGVRNGSTDKLIF. For the CDR3, the DNA is TGTGCTCTTGGGGTCCGAAATGGGTCAACCGATAAACTCATCTTT.

This clone was detected only a few times. V is TRDV2 and J is TRDJ1; D possibly corresponds to TRDD3 (6 bases). Looked up from germline, CDR1 is GEAIGNYY and CDR2 is EKD. With 3 bases removed from V and 4 bases from J, the gap between germline ends came to 20 bases. This CDR3 is 16 amino acids long. The CDR3 nucleotides are TGTGCCTGTGACGCGGCCCTCTGGGGACTACGCGATAAACTCATCTTT. It specifies CACDAALWGLRDKLIF.

This clone was seen a few times. This rearrangement joins TRDV1 to TRDJ1; D is possibly TRDD3 (7 bases). In germline, CDR1 is TSWWSYY, CDR2 QGS. Trimming removed 5 bases from V and 2 bases from J, with 30 bases in between. This CDR3 has 20 residues. The CDR3 loop reads CALGTPSLLSTGDYTDKLIF. For the CDR3, the DNA is TGTGCTCTTGGGACCCCTTCCCTCTTATCTACTGGGGATTATACCGATAAACTCATCTTT.

V gene TRDV1 combines with J gene TRDJ1; 13 nucleotides agree with TRDD3. TCRdb lists no J gene, so it was determined here by aligning the DNA to germline. CDR3 length: 21 amino acids. Trimming removed 5 bases from V and 3 bases from J; junction bases left unmatched: 21. CDR1 is TSWWSYY, CDR2 QGS, per germline. This chain's CDR3 is CALGPSSLLTGGYGESDKLIF. The CDR3, as DNA: TGTGCTCTTGGGCCAAGCTCCCTGCTAACTGGGGGATACGGAGAGTCCGATAAACTCATCTTT.

There are a few counts of this clone. This sequence joins TRDV1 and TRDJ1; TRDD3 agrees at 12 bases. The CDR3 totals 16 residues. Germline loops: CDR1 TSWWSYY, CDR2 QGS. Trimming at V came to 9 bases and at J to 9 bases, leaving 17 bases not matched to a gene. The CDR3 nucleotides are TGTGCTCTCCACCAACTGGGGGATACCTTGGTCGGTGAACTCATCTTT. This gives the protein CALHQLGDTLVGELIF.

The V and J genes are TRDV1 and TRDJ1, with D maybe TRDD3 (6 bases). The germline CDR1 and CDR2 sequences are TSWWSYY and QGS. V was shortened by 8 bases and J by 6 bases, with 25 bases between the two germline ends. The CDR3 consists of 16 residues. The CDR3 bases are TGTGCTCTTTCCCAAGGGCCCCGGTGGGGGGGACATAAACTCATCTTT. Translating it yields CALSQGPRWGGHKLIF.

This clone was found a few times. This chain links TRDV1 with TRDJ1, with D perhaps matching TRDD2 (9 bases). The CDR3 sequence is 21 residues long. V lost 4 bases and J 7 bases, leaving 37 bases between the germline ends. CDR1 is TSWWSYY and CDR2 is QGS in the germline V gene. The CDR3 region is CALGVGSLPTWGTHADGKLIF. CDR3 sequence (DNA): TGTGCTCTTGGGGTAGGTTCCCTTCCTACCTGGGGGACCCACGCCGATGGTAAACTCATCTTT.

V gene TRDV1 combines with J gene TRDJ1, with 11 bases that match TRDD3. The J gene was missing in TCRdb and was found by matching the end of the DNA to germline. The CDR3 spans 18 residues. Unmatched junction bases numbered 16, after V lost 3 bases and J lost 7 bases. Germline CDR1 is TSWWSYY and CDR2 is QGS. CDR3 DNA sequence: TGTGCTCTTGGGGAGTCCTACCACTGGGGGATATACGGGGGTAAACTCATCTTT. Protein sequence: CALGESYHWGIYGGKLIF.

The chain combines TRDV1 with TRDJ1; 9 bases match TRDD3. The J gene, left out of TCRdb, was set here by checking the DNA against germline. Germline trimming cut 0 bases from V and 1 base from J; bases unmatched to any gene: 6. This CDR3 has 17 residues. CDR1 is TSWWSYY and CDR2 is QGS in the germline V gene. In nucleotides, the CDR3 is TGTGCTCTTGGGGAACTCCTAGGGGGATACCGCACCGATAAACTCATCTTT. It is translated as CALGELLGGYRTDKLIF.

As regards this clone: An end of the junction does not agree with germline; a read error may underlie this. Within the sample, other DNA sequences also encode this same CDR3. This chain uses TRDV1 with TRDJ1; tentatively, D is TRDD3 (5 bases). TCRdb records no J gene; here it was assigned by comparing the DNA to germline. This CDR3 is built from 21 residues. CDR1 and CDR2 (germline): TSWWSYY, QGS. In DNA, the CDR3 is TGCGCTCTTGGGGACCCCCCCGGAACACTAGGACAAGGCGGGTACACCGATAAACTCATCTTT. Residues: CALGDPPGTLGQGGYTDKLIF.

This clone was recorded a few times. V and J are TRDV1 and TRDJ1; 8 bases are shared with TRDD3. Germline V gene data show CDR1 as TSWWSYY and CDR2 as QGS. The CDR3 is made up of 20 amino acids. The V and J ends lost 3 bases and 8 bases, in that order; junction bases with no gene match: 26. The CDR3 nucleotides are TGTGCTCTTGGGGAGGGACGTAAGGGAGGGTCTGGGGGACGGACGATAAAACTCATCTTT. This translates into CALGEGRKGGSGGRTIKLIF.

This clone was picked up a small number of times. The chain is built from TRDV1 and TRDJ1; 12 bases fit TRDD3. Losses at the gene ends were 0 bases for V and 1 base for J; bases not matched to a gene: 12. In germline, CDR1 is TSWWSYY, CDR2 QGS. The CDR3 covers 20 residues. CDR3 sequence: CALGELLLLGDTAGTDKLIF. In DNA, the CDR3 is TGTGCTCTTGGGGAACTCTTATTACTGGGGGATACAGCGGGCACCGATAAACTCATCTTT.

The chain combines TRDV1 with TRDJ1; 10 nucleotides align to TRDD3. The CDR3 is made up of 21 amino acids. CDR1 and CDR2 (germline): TSWWSYY, QGS. V lost 0 bases to trimming and J lost 3 bases; unmatched junction nucleotides: 19. CDR3 nucleotide sequence: TGTGCTCTTGGGGAACTCAACCCTACGGTCTGGGGGATAAAGGAAGCCGATAAACTCATCTTT. Encoded protein: CALGELNPTVWGIKEADKLIF.

The chain uses TRDV2 and TRDJ1, with TRDD3 identical over 13 bases. Here the J gene was assigned by germline matching of the DNA, as TCRdb has none. After removal of 0 bases from V and 7 bases from J, the junction contained 10 bases not matched to a gene. There are 17 residues in the CDR3. Germline CDR1 is GEAIGNYY and CDR2 is EKD. The CDR3 is CACDTLRTGGYGTKLIF. The CDR3 DNA reads TGTGCCTGTGACACCCTCCGTACTGGGGGATACGGGACTAAACTCATCTTT.

There are a few counts of this clone. The V call is TRDV2, the J call TRDJ3, with TRDD3 matching 9 bases. The CDR3 consists of 17 residues. Germline CDR1 and CDR2: GEAIGNYY and EKD. V trimming: 3 bases; J trimming: 1 base; junction bases outside the gene matches: 3. The CDR3 reads CACDQTGGSWDTRQMFF. Here the CDR3 DNA reads TGTGCCTGTGACCAGACTGGGGGATCCTGGGACACCCGACAGATGTTTTTC.

This clone came up a few times. This sample includes further DNA sequences coding for the same CDR3. The V gene is TRDV1, the J gene TRDJ1; 8 positions match TRDD3. Germline-derived CDR1 and CDR2 are TSWWSYY and QGS. There are 15 residues in the CDR3. The junction had 5 bases not matched to a gene; V was cut back by 3 bases and J by 2 bases. In DNA form, the CDR3 reads TGTGCTCTTGGGGATCTCGGGATACGAACCGATAAACTCATCTTT. It is translated as CALGDLGIRTDKLIF.

This clone was counted a few times. This specimen includes other DNA sequences encoding the same CDR3. The chain links TRDV1 to TRDJ1; possibly TRDD1 for D (6 bases). The germline V gene has CDR1 TSWWSYY and CDR2 QGS. The CDR3 consists of 19 residues. The V end lost 2 bases, the J end lost 0 bases, and 22 bases lay between the germline ends. CDR3 protein: CALGEGRNTEAHYTDKLIF. In DNA form, the CDR3 reads TGTGCTCTTGGGGAAGGAAGAAATACGGAGGCCCATTACACCGATAAACTCATCTTT.

This clone was observed a few times. The chain has TRDV1 and TRDJ1; 9 positions match TRDD3. Trimming at V came to 0 bases and at J to 0 bases, leaving 23 bases not matched to a gene. Germline V gene data show CDR1 as TSWWSYY and CDR2 as QGS. The CDR3 runs to 23 residues. CDR3 nucleotide sequence: TGTGCTCTTGGGGAACTTAACTCCCTGACTGGTACTTCTGGGGGATTGTACACCGATAAACTCATCTTT. This sequence encodes CALGELNSLTGTSGGLYTDKLIF.

This clone was observed a few times. The chain couples TRDV1 to TRDJ1; D not certain. Germline assignment: CDR1 TSWWSYY and CDR2 QGS. The CDR3 is made up of 14 amino acids. Between the trimmed V and J ends, which lost 1 base and 7 bases, there was a span of 13 bases. CDR3 sequence reads: CALGEHYPPGKLIF. CDR3 nucleotide sequence: TGTGCTCTTGGGGAACACTACCCGCCCGGTAAACTCATCTTT.

A few counts support this clone. This sample includes further DNA sequences coding for the same CDR3. The V and J genes are TRDV1 and TRDJ1; TRDD3 agrees at 9 bases. Germline lookup yields CDR1 TSWWSYY and CDR2 QGS. The CDR3 contains 20 residues. V shed 2 bases, J shed 1 base, and the junction held 17 bases outside the gene matches. The chain's CDR3 is CALGEGLLRLGDRCTDKLIF. The DNA of the CDR3 is TGTGCTCTTGGGGAAGGGCTCCTGCGGCTGGGGGATCGTTGCACCGATAAACTCATCTTT.

J is TRDJ1 and V is TRDV1, with 11 bases lining up with TRDD3. Germline loops: CDR1 TSWWSYY, CDR2 QGS. The CDR3 has 19 amino acids. V was clipped by 2 bases and J by 0 bases; unmatched bases: 11. CDR3 amino acids: CALGECRWWGIRYTDKLIF. The CDR3 bases are TGTGCTCTTGGGGAATGTCGGTGGTGGGGGATACGGTACACCGATAAACTCATCTTT.

This clone appeared once. The J gene is TRDJ1, the V gene TRDV1; no definite D call. The J gene, missing from TCRdb, was assigned here through DNA to germline matching. Germline CDR1 and CDR2: TSWWSYY and QGS. Trimming removed 2 bases at V and 0 bases at J, with 19 bases between. The CDR3 extends over 18 amino acids. The CDR3 DNA sequence: TGTGCTCTTGGGGAAAAAAGGGTTCCACCGTCTTACACCGATAAACTCATCTTT. It encodes CALGEKRVPPSYTDKLIF.

This clone was counted a few times. This rearrangement joins TRDV1 to TRDJ1; 9 nucleotides match TRDD3. With V trimmed by 2 bases and J by 0 bases, 31 bases remained unmatched. The CDR3 runs 25 residues. The germline gives CDR1 TSWWSYY, CDR2 QGS. The CDR3 region is CALGERGLWTLGDKSHLNYTDKLIF. In DNA, the CDR3 is TGTGCTCTTGGGGAAAGGGGCCTTTGGACTTTGGGGGATAAGTCCCACTTAAACTACACCGATAAACTCATCTTT.

This clone was recorded a few times. The chain employs TRDV1 and TRDJ2; 12 nucleotides line up with TRDD3. No J gene is reported in TCRdb; it was inferred here by comparing the DNA with germline. The CDR3 length is 20 residues. V was pared by 4 bases and J by 0 bases, with 12 bases of the junction left unmatched. Germline V lookup: CDR1 TSWWSYY, CDR2 QGS. CDR3 nucleotide sequence: TGTGCTCTTGGGGTCGCCTTCCTACTGGGGGATACAGCTTTGACAGCACAACTCTTCTTT. Its protein product is CALGVAFLLGDTALTAQLFF.

V is TRDV1 and J is TRDJ1, with TRDD2 identical over 8 bases. The V and J ends lost 2 bases and 0 bases, in that order; junction bases with no gene match: 17. Germline-derived CDR1 and CDR2 are TSWWSYY and QGS. The CDR3 spans 20 residues. CDR3 amino acids: CALGEIPSYSPRGYTDKLIF. DNA for the CDR3: TGTGCTCTTGGGGAAATTCCTTCCTATAGCCCCCGGGGGTACACCGATAAACTCATCTTT.

The rearrangement uses TRDV1 and TRDJ1; 10 positions agree with TRDD3. The J gene is not listed in TCRdb, so it was assigned here from a DNA match to germline. The CDR3 contains 20 residues. Per the germline V gene, CDR1 is TSWWSYY and CDR2 is QGS. V shed 1 base and J 5 bases; nucleotides not matched to a gene: 19. The CDR3 nucleotides are TGTGCTCTTGGGGAACGTACATTTACCTACTGGGGGATGTCCCTTGATAAACTCATCTTT. Its protein product is CALGERTFTYWGMSLDKLIF.